The source of this TCR beta chain is a study of T cell responses to AZD1222 COVID-19 vaccine. Germline-derived CDR1 and CDR2 are MDHEN and SYDVKM. This CDR3 region has 12 residues. With V trimmed by 10 bases and J by 14 bases, 11 bases remained unmatched. Assay: immunoSEQ multiplex PCR; the TCRdb copy retains only in-frame clones and omits some. The profile shows about 97,000 clones, about 88% of them singletons. The J gene is TRBJ1-6, the V gene TRBV28; 7 bases map to TRBD1. The sequence derives from an adult in good health. Source: peripheral blood, taken on day 0 of AZD1222 vaccination. The CDR3 region is CATGQLNLSLHF. CDR3 bases: TGTGCCACGGGACAGCTTAATTTATCCCTCCACTTT.